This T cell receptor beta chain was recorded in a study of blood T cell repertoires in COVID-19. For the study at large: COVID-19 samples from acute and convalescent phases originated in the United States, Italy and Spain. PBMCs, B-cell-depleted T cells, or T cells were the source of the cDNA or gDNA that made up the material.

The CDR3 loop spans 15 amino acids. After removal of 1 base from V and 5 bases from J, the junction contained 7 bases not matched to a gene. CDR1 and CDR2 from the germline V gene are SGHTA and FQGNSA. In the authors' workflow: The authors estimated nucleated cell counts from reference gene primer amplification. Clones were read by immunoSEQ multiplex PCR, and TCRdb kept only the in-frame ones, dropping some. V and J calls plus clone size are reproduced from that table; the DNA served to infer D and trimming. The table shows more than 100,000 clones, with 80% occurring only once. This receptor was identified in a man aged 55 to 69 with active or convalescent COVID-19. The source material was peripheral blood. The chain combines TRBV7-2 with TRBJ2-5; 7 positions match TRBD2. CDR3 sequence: CASSLGAGVGETQYF. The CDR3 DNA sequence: TGTGCCAGCAGCTTAGGTGCGGGAGTGGGGGAGACCCAGTACTTC.